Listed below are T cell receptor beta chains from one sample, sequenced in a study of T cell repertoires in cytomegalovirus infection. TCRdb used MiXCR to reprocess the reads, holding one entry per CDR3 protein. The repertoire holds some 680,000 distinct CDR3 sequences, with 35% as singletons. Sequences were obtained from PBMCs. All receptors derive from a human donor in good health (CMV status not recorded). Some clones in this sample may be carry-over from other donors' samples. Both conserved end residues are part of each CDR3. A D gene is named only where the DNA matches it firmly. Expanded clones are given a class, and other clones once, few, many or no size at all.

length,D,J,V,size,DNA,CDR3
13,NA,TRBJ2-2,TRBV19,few,TGTGCCATATCCAGGGTCTTCGCCGGGGAGCTGTTTTTT,CAISRVFAGELFF
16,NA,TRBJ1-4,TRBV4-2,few,TGTGCCAGCAGCCCAGGTCCGCGACAGGAGGGGGAAAAACTGTTTTTT,CASSPGPRQEGEKLFF
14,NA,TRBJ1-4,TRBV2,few,TGTGCCAGCAGTGTCGAGCCCCTTAATGAAAAACTGTTTTTT,CASSVEPLNEKLFF
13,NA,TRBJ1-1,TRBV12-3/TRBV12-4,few,TGTGCCAGCAGTTTTACATTGAACACTGAAGCTTTCTTT,CASSFTLNTEAFF
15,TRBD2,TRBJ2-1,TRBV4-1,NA,TGTGCCAGCAGACCCGGGACTAGCTCTTACAATGAGCAGTTCTTC,CASRPGTSSYNEQFF
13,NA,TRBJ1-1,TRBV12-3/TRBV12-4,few,TGTGCCAGCAGTTTCCCCTGGGCAGATAGAGCTTTCTTT,CASSFPWADRAFF
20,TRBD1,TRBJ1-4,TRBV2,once,TGTGCCAGCAGTGGTATTGGGGACAGGACGCCAGATCGCCAAAATGAAAAACTGTTTTTT,CASSGIGDRTPDRQNEKLFF
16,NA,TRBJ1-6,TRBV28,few,TGTGCCAGCAGTCAAAAAACAGGGTTGGGAAATTCACCCCTCCACTTT,CASSQKTGLGNSPLHF
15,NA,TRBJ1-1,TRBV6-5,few,TGTGCCAGCAGTTCCTCAGGGTACGGGAAAGAGGAAGCTTTCTTT,CASSSSGYGKEEAFF
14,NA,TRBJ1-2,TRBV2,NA,TGTGCCAGCAGTGAGCACAGATATAACTATGGCTACACCTTC,CASSEHRYNYGYTF
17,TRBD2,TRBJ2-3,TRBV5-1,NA,TGCGCCAGCAGCGGGACTAGCGGGGGCCTCAGCACAGATACGCAGTATTTT,CASSGTSGGLSTDTQYF
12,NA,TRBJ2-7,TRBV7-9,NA,TGTGCCAGCAGGGAGCGCAACTACGAGCAGTACTTC,CASRERNYEQYF
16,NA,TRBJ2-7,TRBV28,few,TGTGCCAGCAGTTTCTCGGTAATAGGCCCACCGAGGGAGCAGTACTTC,CASSFSVIGPPREQYF
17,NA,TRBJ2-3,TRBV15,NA,TGTGCCACCAGCAGAGATGCACAGAGGGCCGGGGGAGATACGCAGTATTTT,CATSRDAQRAGGDTQYF
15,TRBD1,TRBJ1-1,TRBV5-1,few,TGCGCCAGCAGCTTTGACAGGGGCGCGGGCACTGAAGCTTTCTTT,CASSFDRGAGTEAFF
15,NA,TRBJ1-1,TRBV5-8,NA,TGTGCCAGCAGCTTGCAGCGGTTCATGAACACTGAAGCTTTCTTT,CASSLQRFMNTEAFF
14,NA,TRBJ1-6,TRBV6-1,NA,TGTGCCAGCAGTAGGGGGTTAGAGAATTCACCCCTCCACTTT,CASSRGLENSPLHF
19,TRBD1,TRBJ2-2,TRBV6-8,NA,TGTGCCAGCTCTCCCTACGGGACAGACCTCAATAAAGTCGCCGGGGAGCTGTTTTTT,CASSPYGTDLNKVAGELFF
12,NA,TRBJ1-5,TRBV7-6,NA,TGTGCCAGCAGCTTGGCCGTTGGGCCCCAGCATTTT,CASSLAVGPQHF
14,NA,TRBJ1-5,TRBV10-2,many,TGCGCCAGCAGTACGAAAGCAGGGGTTCAGCCCCAGCATTTT,CASSTKAGVQPQHF
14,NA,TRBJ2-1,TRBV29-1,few,TGCAGCGTTGCCCGTGGGTCCCAGGGCGATGAGCAGTTCTTC,CSVARGSQGDEQFF
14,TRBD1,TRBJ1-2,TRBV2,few,TGTGCCAGTAAACCGGGACAGGGGAACTATGGCTACACCTTC,CASKPGQGNYGYTF
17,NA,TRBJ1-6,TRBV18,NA,TGTGCCAGCTCACCGGCCTTACGGGAGGGCATTAATTCACCCCTCCACTTT,CASSPALREGINSPLHF
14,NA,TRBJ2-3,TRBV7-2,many,TGTGCCAGCAGCGTACTTTCCTCGATAGATACGCAGTATTTT,CASSVLSSIDTQYF
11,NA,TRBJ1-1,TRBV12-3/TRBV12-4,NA,TGTGCCAGCAGACCCGACACAGAAGCTTTCTTT,CASRPDTEAFF
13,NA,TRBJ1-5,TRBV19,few,TGTGCCAGTAGTATTTCGTACGGTCAGCCCCAGCATTTT,CASSISYGQPQHF
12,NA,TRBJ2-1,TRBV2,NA,TGTGCCAGCAGGGAAACAGGGTCAACGCGATTCTTC,CASRETGSTRFF
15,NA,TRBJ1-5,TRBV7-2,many,TGTGCCAGCAGCTTAGAAGGGCAGGTCAATCAGCCCCAGCATTTT,CASSLEGQVNQPQHF
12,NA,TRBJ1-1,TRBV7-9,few,TGTGCCAGCAGCTTAAGGGGCAGTGAAGCTTTCTTT,CASSLRGSEAFF
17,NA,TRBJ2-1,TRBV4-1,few,TGCGCCAGCAGCCAAGATGGTCCAGGATGGTCAAACAATGAGCAGTTCTTC,CASSQDGPGWSNNEQFF
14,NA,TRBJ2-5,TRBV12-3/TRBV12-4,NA,TGTGCCAGCAGTTTTGCCAGGGACGGAGAGACCCAGTACTTC,CASSFARDGETQYF
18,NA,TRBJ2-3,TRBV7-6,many,TGTGCTAGCAGCTTAAGGCCCGGGGACGGTTCTAGCACAGATACGCAGTATTTT,CASSLRPGDGSSTDTQYF
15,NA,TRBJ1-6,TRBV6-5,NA,TGTGCCAGCAGCCCCCGGGGGGAGGGTCGGTCACCCCTCCACTTT,CASSPRGEGRSPLHF
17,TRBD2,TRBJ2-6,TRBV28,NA,TGTGCCAGCAGTGCTTCGGGGGGAAGCTCTGGGGCCAACGTCCTGACTTTC,CASSASGGSSGANVLTF
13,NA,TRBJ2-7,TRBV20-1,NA,TGCAGTGCTAGGAAGAATGGGGGCTACGAGCAGTACTTC,CSARKNGGYEQYF
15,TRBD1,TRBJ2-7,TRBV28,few,TGTGCCAGCAGTTTCCGGACAGGGAGCTCCTACGAGCAGTACTTC,CASSFRTGSSYEQYF
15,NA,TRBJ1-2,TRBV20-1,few,TGCAGTGCTAGAGATAGGGGGGAGCTTAACTATGGCTACACCTTC,CSARDRGELNYGYTF
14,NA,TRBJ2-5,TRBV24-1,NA,TGTGCCACCAGTGATCACTTCGACCCCGAGACCCAGTACTTC,CATSDHFDPETQYF
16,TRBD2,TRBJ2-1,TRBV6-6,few,TGTGCCAGCAGACTCGACAGCGGGGGAGCCTACAATGAGCAGTTCTTC,CASRLDSGGAYNEQFF
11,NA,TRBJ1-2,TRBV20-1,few,TGCAGTGCTAGAGATCGACAGCATTGGACCTTC,CSARDRQHWTF